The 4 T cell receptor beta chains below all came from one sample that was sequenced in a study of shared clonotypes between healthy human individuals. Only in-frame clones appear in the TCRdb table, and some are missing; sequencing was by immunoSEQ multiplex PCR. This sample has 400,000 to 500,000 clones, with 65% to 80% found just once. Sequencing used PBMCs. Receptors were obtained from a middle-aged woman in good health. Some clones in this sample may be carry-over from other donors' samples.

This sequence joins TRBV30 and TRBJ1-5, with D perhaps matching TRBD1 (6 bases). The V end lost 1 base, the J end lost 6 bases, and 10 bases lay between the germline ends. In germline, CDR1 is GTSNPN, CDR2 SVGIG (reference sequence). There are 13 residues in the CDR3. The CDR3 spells CAWSGGGRQPQHF. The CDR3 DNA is TGTGCCTGGAGTGGAGGGGGGCGTCAGCCCCAGCATTTT.

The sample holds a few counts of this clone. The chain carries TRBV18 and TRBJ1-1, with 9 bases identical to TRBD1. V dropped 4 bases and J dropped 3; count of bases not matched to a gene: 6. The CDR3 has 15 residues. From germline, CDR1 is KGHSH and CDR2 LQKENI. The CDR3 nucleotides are TGTGCCAGCTCACGGCCGGGACAGGGAGACACTGAAGCTTTCTTT. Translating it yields CASSRPGQGDTEAFF.

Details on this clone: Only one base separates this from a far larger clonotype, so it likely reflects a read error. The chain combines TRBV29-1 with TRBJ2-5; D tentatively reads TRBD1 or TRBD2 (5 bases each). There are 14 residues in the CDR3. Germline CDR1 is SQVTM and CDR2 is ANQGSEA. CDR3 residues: CSVGGGQVAETQHF. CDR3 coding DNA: TGCAGCGTTGGGGGCGGGCAGGTCGCGGAGACCCAGCACTTC. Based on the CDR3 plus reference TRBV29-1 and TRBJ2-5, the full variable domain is SAVISQKPSRDICQRGTSLTIQCQVDSQVTMMFWYRQQPGQSLTLIATANQGSEATYESGFVIDKFPISRPNLTFSTLTVSNMSPEDSSIYLCSVGGGQVAETQHFGPGTRLLVL.

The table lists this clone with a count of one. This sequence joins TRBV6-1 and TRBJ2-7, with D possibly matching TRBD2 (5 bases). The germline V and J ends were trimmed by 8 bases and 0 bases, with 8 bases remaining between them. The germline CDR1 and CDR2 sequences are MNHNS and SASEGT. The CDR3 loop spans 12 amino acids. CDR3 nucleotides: TGTGCCAGCGGACTCAGCTCCTACGAGCAGTACTTC. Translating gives CASGLSSYEQYF.